What follows are 30 T cell receptor beta chains derived from one specimen sequenced in a study of T cell responses to AZD1222 COVID-19 vaccine. Method: immunoSEQ multiplex PCR; TCRdb's copy keeps in-frame clones and lacks some. The profile shows over 95,000 clones, roughly nine tenths of them singletons. The specimen comprised peripheral blood, sampled on day 0 of AZD1222 vaccination. Source of these receptors: an adult in good health.

The J gene is TRBJ2-1, the V gene TRBV7-9; TRBD2 is a possible D gene (6 bases). The germline V gene has CDR1 SEHNR and CDR2 FQNEAQ (reference sequence). The CDR3 length is 13 residues. The V and J ends lost 0 bases and 9 bases respectively, with 9 bases between them. In nucleotides, the CDR3 is TGTGCCAGCAGCTTAGCGGGAGCGGGTGAGCAGTTCTTC. Translated, it gives CASSLAGAGEQFF.

DNA for the CDR3: TGTGCCAGCAGTTACTCGAGGGACACTGAAGCTTTCTTT. Its protein product is CASSYSRDTEAFF. The V call is TRBV6-6, the J call TRBJ1-1; D unclear. CDR3 size: 13 residues. V gave up 0 bases and J gave up 3 bases, with 5 bases separating them. The V gene's germline CDR1 is MNHNY and CDR2 SVGAGI (reference sequence).

The chain joins TRBV4-1 to TRBJ1-4; unclear D gene. Per the germline V gene, CDR1 is MGHRA and CDR2 is YSYEKL. The germline V and J ends were trimmed by 4 bases and 8 bases, with 20 bases remaining between them. CDR3 length: 16 residues. The CDR3 here is CASSRIGGGGDEKLFF. The CDR3 region has the DNA TGCGCCAGCAGCCGCATTGGAGGAGGTGGAGACGAAAAACTGTTTTTT.

This chain joins TRBV28 and TRBJ2-5, with D perhaps TRBD1 (6 bases). This CDR3 has 17 amino acids. Germline lookup yields CDR1 MDHEN and CDR2 SYDVKM. Trimming removed 1 base from V and 0 bases from J, with 15 bases in between. This chain's CDR3 is CASSLFLLRDNQETQYF. In DNA, the CDR3 is TGTGCCAGCAGTTTATTCCTCCTCCGGGACAACCAAGAGACCCAGTACTTC. The full variable domain, with the rest looked up from reference TRBV28 and TRBJ2-5, is DVKVTQSSRYLVKRTGEKVFLECVQDMDHENMFWYRQDPGLGLRLIYFSYDVKMKEKGDIPEGYSVSREKKERFSLILESASTNQTSMYLCASSLFLLRDNQETQYFGPGTRLLVL.

The chain joins TRBV6-2 or TRBV6-3 to TRBJ2-7; tentative D call: TRBD1 (5 bases). This CDR3 region has 12 residues. The V end lost 6 bases, the J end lost 7 bases, and 13 bases lay between the germline ends. Germline V gives CDR1 MNHEY, CDR2 SVGEGT. CDR3 sequence: CASSRRDLEQYF. The CDR3, as DNA: TGTGCCAGCAGCCGCAGGGATCTGGAGCAGTACTTC.

This rearrangement joins TRBV18 to TRBJ2-5; D is uncertain. The CDR3 is made up of 14 amino acids. Germline CDR1 and CDR2: KGHSH and LQKENI. Trimming left V 0 bases short and J 2 bases short, with 7 bases between. The CDR3 DNA reads as TGTGCCAGCTCACCACCATCAAAACAAGAGACCCAGTACTTC. Translated, it gives CASSPPSKQETQYF.

The chain is built from TRBV7-3 and TRBJ2-7; the match to TRBD2 covers 13 bases. Germline CDR1 SGHTA, CDR2 FQGTGA. J gave up 3 bases and V 2 bases, and 1 base lay outside the gene matches. This CDR3 contains 15 residues. CDR3 sequence (DNA): TGTGCCAGCAGCTTAGGACTAGCGGGAGTCTACGAGCAGTACTTC. This sequence encodes CASSLGLAGVYEQYF.

The genes are TRBV5-4 and TRBJ2-3, with 7 bases lining up with TRBD1. CDR3 length: 15 amino acids. The germline V gene encodes CDR1 SGHNT and CDR2 YYREEE (reference sequence). J lost 0 bases, V lost 3 bases, and 4 bases had no gene match. Written as DNA, the CDR3 is TGTGCCAGCAGCTGGCAGGGGGATAGCACAGATACGCAGTATTTT. It translates to CASSWQGDSTDTQYF.

V and J are TRBV18 and TRBJ1-1; 7 positions match TRBD1. From germline, CDR1 is KGHSH and CDR2 LQKENI. The CDR3 is 16 residues long. The junction had 10 bases not matched to a gene; V was cut back by 5 bases and J by 1 base. This chain's CDR3 is CASSTYTGTANTEAFF. Here the CDR3 DNA reads TGTGCCAGCTCAACCTACACCGGGACAGCGAACACTGAAGCTTTCTTT.

The rearrangement uses TRBV2 and TRBJ1-1; the D gene is possibly TRBD1 (6 bases). The V end was cut by 7 bases, the J end by 7 bases, with 16 bases between. This CDR3 contains 13 residues. Germline CDR1 SNHLY, CDR2 FYNNEI. CDR3 DNA: TGTGCCAGCACCCTAACAGGGACGGGTGAAGCTTTCTTT. Encoded protein: CASTLTGTGEAFF.

V usage is TRBV4-1 and J usage is TRBJ2-7; 7 positions agree with TRBD1. From germline, CDR1 is MGHRA and CDR2 YSYEKL. This CDR3 has 14 residues. V gave up 1 base and J gave up 3 bases; unmatched junction bases: 3. This CDR3 is CASSQGGQNYEQYF. The CDR3 DNA reads as TGCGCCAGCAGCCAAGGGGGACAGAACTACGAGCAGTACTTC.

V and J are TRBV7-3 and TRBJ2-7; 9 bases agree with TRBD1. The CDR3 has 16 amino acids. The germline CDR1 and CDR2 sequences are SGHTA and FQGTGA. V gave up 3 bases and J gave up 4 bases; unmatched junction bases: 10. This CDR3 is CASSLGTGMGDYEQYF. CDR3 sequence (DNA): TGTGCCAGCAGCTTGGGGACAGGGATGGGGGATTACGAGCAGTACTTC.

The table lists this clone with a count of one. J is TRBJ2-3 and V is TRBV6-1, with 7 positions matching TRBD1. CDR1 MNHNS and CDR2 SASEGT come from the germline V gene. The junction had 3 bases not matched to a gene; V was cut back by 3 bases and J by 0 bases. This CDR3 spans 15 amino acids. This chain's CDR3 is CASSDGQVSTDTQYF. Written as DNA, the CDR3 is TGTGCCAGCAGTGACGGACAGGTTAGCACAGATACGCAGTATTTT.

This clone has a single count. The gene calls are TRBV30 and TRBJ1-6; no firm D call. Trimming removed 3 bases from V and 0 bases from J, with 9 bases in between. This CDR3 region has 15 residues. The germline gives CDR1 GTSNPN, CDR2 SVGIG (reference sequence). The CDR3: CAWRLRSSYNSPLHF. In nucleotides, the CDR3 is TGTGCCTGGAGGCTTAGGAGCTCCTATAATTCACCCCTCCACTTT.

The V gene is TRBV6-5, the J gene TRBJ1-5; TRBD1 might be the D (6 bases). The CDR3 has 16 residues. The germline V and J ends were trimmed by 0 bases and 8 bases, with 17 bases remaining between them. Germline loops: CDR1 MNHEY, CDR2 SVGAGI. The CDR3 sequence is CASSYSGTGRVEPQHF. The CDR3 DNA reads as TGTGCCAGCAGTTACTCAGGTACAGGGCGCGTTGAGCCCCAGCATTTT.

This chain uses TRBV6-5 with TRBJ1-1; possibly TRBD1 for D (5 bases). The V gene lost 6 bases and the J gene lost 1 base, with 9 bases spanning the gap. There are 13 residues in the CDR3. Per the germline V gene, CDR1 is MNHEY and CDR2 is SVGAGI. The CDR3 DNA reads as TGTGCCAGCAGGGTCACAGGGAACACTGAAGCTTTCTTT. Amino acids: CASRVTGNTEAFF.

This sequence joins TRBV19 and TRBJ1-5; D unclear. The CDR3 runs to 13 residues. The V and J ends lost 5 bases and 7 bases respectively, with 12 bases between them. CDR1 is LNHDA and CDR2 is SQIVND in the germline V gene (reference sequence). CDR3 nucleotide sequence: TGTGCCAGTAGTCTCCGGGTCGGGCAGCCCCAGCATTTT. The encoded protein is CASSLRVGQPQHF.

The genes are TRBV10-3 and TRBJ1-3, with a weak D call TRBD1 (6 bases). V was trimmed by 4 bases and J by 7 bases, leaving 11 bases between them. This CDR3 comprises 13 residues. Germline CDR1 is ENHRY and CDR2 is SYGVKD. The CDR3 bases are TGTGCCATCAGTGTAGGGGGTCGGAACACCATATATTTT. Translation: CAISVGGRNTIYF.

The genes are TRBV27 and TRBJ2-7; D possibly corresponds to TRBD1 (5 bases). Trimming took 3 bases from V and 4 from J, leaving 13 bases between them. The length of the CDR3 is 14 residues. Germline CDR1 reads MNHEY; CDR2 reads SMNVEV (reference sequence). CDR3 loop: CASSFKQGIYEQYF. The DNA of the CDR3 is TGTGCCAGCAGTTTCAAGCAGGGCATATACGAGCAGTACTTC.

The chain is built from TRBV30 and TRBJ1-5, with 7 bases matching TRBD1. The CDR3 has 15 amino acids. Trimming cost V 0 bases and J 3 bases; bases outside gene matches: 5. In germline, CDR1 is GTSNPN, CDR2 SVGIG (reference sequence). Here the CDR3 reads CAWSVLGGYNQPQHF. The CDR3 region has the DNA TGTGCCTGGAGTGTACTAGGGGGCTACAATCAGCCCCAGCATTTT. Full variable domain (remainder filled in from reference TRBV30 and TRBJ1-5): SQTIHQWPATLVQPVGSPLSLECTVEGTSNPNLYWYRQAAGRGLQLLFYSVGIGQISSEVPQNLSASRPQDRQFILSSKKLLLSDSGFYLCAWSVLGGYNQPQHFGDGTRLSIL.

The genes are TRBV28 and TRBJ2-3, with 7 bases that match TRBD2. Germline assignment: CDR1 MDHEN and CDR2 SYDVKM. Losses at the gene ends were 4 bases for V and 5 bases for J; bases not matched to a gene: 9. The CDR3 contains 15 residues. The CDR3 nucleotides are TGTGCCAGCAGTTCCCCCACTAGCGTGATAGATACGCAGTATTTT. This gives the protein CASSSPTSVIDTQYF.

The V call is TRBV19, the J call TRBJ2-5; D gene ambiguous. V was cut by 1 base and J by 2 bases, with 14 bases left in between. The CDR3 runs to 16 residues. The germline CDR1 and CDR2 sequences are LNHDA and SQIVND (reference sequence). As DNA, the CDR3 is TGTGCCAGTAGTATAGTAGTCTCGGGCGGTCAAGAGACCCAGTACTTC. This gives the protein CASSIVVSGGQETQYF.

CDR3 sequence: CASSEFSGAGGMNSPLHF. In nucleotides, the CDR3 is TGTGCCAGCAGTGAATTTAGTGGCGCAGGGGGCATGAATTCACCCCTCCACTTT. The V gene is TRBV25-1, the J gene TRBJ1-6; 8 bases align to TRBD1. Unmatched junction bases numbered 12, after V lost 1 base and J lost 7 bases. The CDR3 length is 18 residues. The germline CDR1 and CDR2 sequences are MGHDK and SYGVNS.

V and J are TRBV4-3 and TRBJ1-2; D unclear. The V gene's germline CDR1 is LGHNA and CDR2 YSLEER. With 0 bases removed from V and 7 bases from J, the gap between germline ends came to 12 bases. The CDR3 consists of 14 residues. The CDR3 nucleotides read TGCGCCAGCAGCCAAGATGAGGGTGGTGGTGGCTACACCTTC. This sequence encodes CASSQDEGGGGYTF.

The V and J genes are TRBV18 and TRBJ1-1; weak D call: TRBD1 (5 bases). This CDR3 has 14 residues. V was trimmed by 3 bases and J by 5 bases, leaving 13 bases between them. The V gene's germline CDR1 is KGHSH and CDR2 LQKENI. The CDR3 reads CASSPSRESTEAFF. The CDR3 DNA sequence: TGTGCCAGCTCACCCTCCAGGGAAAGTACTGAAGCTTTCTTT.

CDR3 bases: TGTGCCTGGAGTGGTCCGAACACCGGGGAGCTGTTTTTT. Its protein product is CAWSGPNTGELFF. The genes are TRBV30 and TRBJ2-2; the D is unclear. The CDR3 length is 13 residues. Looked up from germline, CDR1 is GTSNPN and CDR2 is SVGIG (reference sequence). The ends were cut back, 1 base at V and 0 bases at J, with 3 bases in the middle.

This chain uses TRBV7-2 with TRBJ2-3; TRBD2 might be the D (5 bases). The V gene lost 7 bases and the J gene lost 6 bases, with 14 bases spanning the gap. CDR3 length: 13 residues. CDR1 is SGHTA, CDR2 FQGNSA, per germline. CDR3 sequence: CASTNPSSDTQYF. In DNA form, the CDR3 reads TGTGCCAGCACCAACCCTAGCTCCGATACGCAGTATTTT.

The chain uses TRBV5-1 and TRBJ1-1, with 7 bases identical to TRBD1. Germline lookup yields CDR1 SGHRS and CDR2 YFSETQ. This CDR3 region has 16 residues. V lost 4 bases and J lost 3; bases outside the gene matches: 12. CDR3 bases: TGCGCCAGCAGCACTGGGACAGCGGTGGGGGACACTGAAGCTTTCTTT. It encodes CASSTGTAVGDTEAFF.

The chain couples TRBV19 to TRBJ1-5; D not resolved. Germline-derived CDR1 and CDR2 are LNHDA and SQIVND (reference sequence). Between the trimmed V and J ends, which lost 1 base and 2 bases, there was a span of 12 bases. The CDR3 is 16 amino acids. CDR3 amino acids: CASSIVGSYGNQPQHF. CDR3 in DNA: TGTGCCAGTAGTATAGTTGGATCGTACGGCAATCAGCCCCAGCATTTT.

The chain combines TRBV9 with TRBJ1-1; a weak D match, TRBD1 (5 bases). In germline, CDR1 is SGDLS, CDR2 YYNGEE. Trimming pared 4 bases from V and 0 bases from J, leaving 13 bases between. The CDR3 is made up of 15 amino acids. The CDR3 nucleotides are TGTGCCAGCAGCCCGAGGGGATTAATGAACACTGAAGCTTTCTTT. The encoded protein is CASSPRGLMNTEAFF.